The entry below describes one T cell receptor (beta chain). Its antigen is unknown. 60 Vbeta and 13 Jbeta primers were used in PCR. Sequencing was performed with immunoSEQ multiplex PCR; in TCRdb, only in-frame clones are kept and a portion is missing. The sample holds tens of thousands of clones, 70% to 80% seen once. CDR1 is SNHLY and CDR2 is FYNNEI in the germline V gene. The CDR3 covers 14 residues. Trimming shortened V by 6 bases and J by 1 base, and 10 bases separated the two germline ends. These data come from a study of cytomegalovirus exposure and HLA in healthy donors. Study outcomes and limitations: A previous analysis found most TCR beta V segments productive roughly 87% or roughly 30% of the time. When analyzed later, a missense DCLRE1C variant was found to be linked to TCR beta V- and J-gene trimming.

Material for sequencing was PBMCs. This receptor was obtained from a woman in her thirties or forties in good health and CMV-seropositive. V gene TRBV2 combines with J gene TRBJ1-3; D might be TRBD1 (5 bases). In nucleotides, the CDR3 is TGTGCCAGCAGCGACAGTTTATCTGGAAACACCATATATTTT. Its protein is CASSDSLSGNTIYF.